Sequencing of this TCR beta chain was carried out in a study of Graves' ophthalmopathy and Graves' hyperthyroidism. General study findings and limits: Most expanded thyroid clonotypes above 0.001 frequency also appeared in blood.

Germline CDR1 MNHEY, CDR2 SVGEGT. The CDR3 is 17 residues long. Germline trimming cut 5 bases from V and 3 bases from J; bases unmatched to any gene: 13. People with hyperthyroidism were aged 18 to 65 and newly diagnosed, under 2 months' duration. Uncontrolled infections, pregnancy, lactation or other autoimmune diseases led to patient exclusion. This clonotype was seen more than once but under ten times. The antigen remains undetermined. As the template, RNA transcripts were used to amplify TCR beta CDR3 regions. Second-round multiplex PCR came after first-round RT-PCR with HTBI primers. MiXCR, run by TCRdb on the multiplex PCR reads, gives a single entry per CDR3 protein. The top ten hold 5.5% to 8% of the sample, which has about 400,000 distinct CDR3 sequences, approximately 15% seen once.

The clonotype originates from a woman younger than 35 with stable Graves' hyperthyroidism. Sequencing was carried out using peripheral blood. The chain is built from TRBV6-2 or TRBV6-3 and TRBJ2-3; TRBD1 aligns across 8 bases. The CDR3 spells CASSIRTGTSFTDTQYF. DNA for the CDR3: TGTGCCAGCAGTATCCGGACAGGGACATCATTTACAGATACGCAGTATTTT.